The subject of this entry is one T cell receptor (beta chain). Its matching antigen is unknown. Use of 60 Vbeta and 13 Jbeta primers characterized the PCR. Some clones are missing from TCRdb's copy, which holds only in-frame ones; the method was immunoSEQ multiplex PCR. The data show 80,000 to 100,000 clones, roughly four fifths seen once. This record belongs to a study of cytomegalovirus exposure and HLA in healthy donors. Study at large: Genotyping of about 400 donors showed that around 86% belonged to the Caucasian-associated ancestry cluster. Whole-study findings and limits: Several of the most significant clusters appeared linked to common viral pathogens, based on a later analysis. With further analysis later on, most CMV-associated TCR beta chains appeared HLA-restricted. Many donors shared some public TCRs, even though most TCR sequences were rare.

Germline V lookup: CDR1 LNHDA, CDR2 SQIVND (reference sequence). CDR3 length: 16 amino acids. V was trimmed by 2 bases and J by 2 bases, leaving 15 bases between them. The source of this sequence is a man aged 35-49 years in good health and CMV-seropositive. The chain combines TRBV19 with TRBJ1-1; TRBD1 is a possible D gene (6 bases). The sequenced sample was PBMCs. The CDR3 DNA reads as TGTGCCAGTAGTATAACAGGGAAACCCCTAAACACTGAAGCTTTCTTT. This gives the protein CASSITGKPLNTEAFF. The full variable domain, in which reference TRBV19 and TRBJ1-1 provide the parts outside the CDR3, is DGGITQSPKYLFRKEGQNVTLSCEQNLNHDAMYWYRQDPGQGLRLIYYSQIVNDFQKGDIAEGYSVSREKKESFPLTVTSAQKNPTAFYLCASSITGKPLNTEAFFGQGTRLTVV.